This T cell receptor beta chain was recorded in a study of Tregs in tolerant kidney transplant recipients. The repertoire was sequenced with immunoSEQ multiplex PCR; TCRdb's copy has only in-frame clones and lacks some. The sample lists approximately 90,000 clones; 90% to 95% were seen once. Between the trimmed V and J ends, which lost 4 bases and 4 bases, there was a span of 13 bases. Germline CDR1 reads MGHRA; CDR2 reads YSYEKL. This CDR3 has 14 amino acids. General study findings and limits: Biological reproducibility was not directly addressed, but technical replication error appeared minimal.

Concerning this clone: Antigen: not known.

The sequenced material came from CD8+ T cells from blood. The TCR comes from a human donor in good health. The chain joins TRBV4-1 to TRBJ1-1, with D maybe TRBD1 (5 bases). The CDR3 DNA reads as TGCGCCAGCAGCCTTGGGACCCAACCCACTGAAGCTTTCTTT. Its protein product is CASSLGTQPTEAFF.